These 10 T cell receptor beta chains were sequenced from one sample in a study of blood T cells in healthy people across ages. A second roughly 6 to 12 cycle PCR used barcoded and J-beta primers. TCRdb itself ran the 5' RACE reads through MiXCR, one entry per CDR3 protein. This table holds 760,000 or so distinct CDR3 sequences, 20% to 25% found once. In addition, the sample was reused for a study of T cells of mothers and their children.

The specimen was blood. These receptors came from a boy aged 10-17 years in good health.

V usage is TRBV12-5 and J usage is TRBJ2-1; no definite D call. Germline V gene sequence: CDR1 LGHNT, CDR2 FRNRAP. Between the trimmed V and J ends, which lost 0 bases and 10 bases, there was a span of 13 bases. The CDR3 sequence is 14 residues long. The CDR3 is CASGLVGSFWEQFF. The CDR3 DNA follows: TGTGCTAGTGGTTTGGTAGGCAGTTTTTGGGAGCAGTTCTTC.

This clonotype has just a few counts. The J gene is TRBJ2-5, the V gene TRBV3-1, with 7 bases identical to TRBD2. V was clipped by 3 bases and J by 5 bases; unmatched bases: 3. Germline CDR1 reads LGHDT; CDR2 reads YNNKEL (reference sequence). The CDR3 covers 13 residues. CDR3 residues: CASSQAGEETQYF. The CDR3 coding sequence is TGTGCCAGCAGCCAGGCGGGGGAGGAGACCCAGTACTTC.

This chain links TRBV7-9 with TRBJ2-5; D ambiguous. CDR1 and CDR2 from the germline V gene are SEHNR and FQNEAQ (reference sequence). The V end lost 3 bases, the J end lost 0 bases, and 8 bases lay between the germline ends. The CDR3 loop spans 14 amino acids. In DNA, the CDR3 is TGTGCCAGCAGCTTTACCTACAACCAAGAGACCCAGTACTTC. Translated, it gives CASSFTYNQETQYF.

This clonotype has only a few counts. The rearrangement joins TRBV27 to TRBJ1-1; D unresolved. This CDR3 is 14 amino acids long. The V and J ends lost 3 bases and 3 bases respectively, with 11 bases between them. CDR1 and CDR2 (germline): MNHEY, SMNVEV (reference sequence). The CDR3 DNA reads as TGTGCCAGCAGTTTCTATGTAAGAGACACTGAAGCTTTCTTT. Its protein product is CASSFYVRDTEAFF.

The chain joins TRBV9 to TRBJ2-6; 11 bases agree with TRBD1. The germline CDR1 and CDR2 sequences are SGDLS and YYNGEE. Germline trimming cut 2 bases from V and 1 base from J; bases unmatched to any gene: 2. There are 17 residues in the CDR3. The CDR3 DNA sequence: TGTGCCAGCAGCGTGGACAGGGGGCTATCTGGGGCCAACGTCCTGACTTTC. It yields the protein CASSVDRGLSGANVLTF.

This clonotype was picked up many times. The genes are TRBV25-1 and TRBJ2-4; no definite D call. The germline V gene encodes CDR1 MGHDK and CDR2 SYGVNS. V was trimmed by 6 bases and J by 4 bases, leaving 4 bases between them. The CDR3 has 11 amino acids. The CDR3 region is CASREKNIQYF. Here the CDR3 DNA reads TGTGCCAGCAGGGAGAAAAACATTCAGTACTTC.

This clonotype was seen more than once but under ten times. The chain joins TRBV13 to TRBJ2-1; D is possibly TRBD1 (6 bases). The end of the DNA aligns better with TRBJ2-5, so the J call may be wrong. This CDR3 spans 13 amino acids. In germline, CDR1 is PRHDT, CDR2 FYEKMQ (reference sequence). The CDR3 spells CASSLGAKETQYF. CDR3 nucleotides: TGTGCCAGCAGCTTGGGGGCAAAAGAGACCCAGTACTTC.

The DNA for the CDR3 is TGTGCCAGCAGTGACAGGGTTGTCGGGGAGCAGTACTTC. Amino acids: CASSDRVVGEQYF. This chain connects TRBV2 to TRBJ2-5, with D perhaps given as TRBD1 or TRBD2 (5 bases each). Germline CDR1 is SNHLY and CDR2 is FYNNEI. The CDR3 is 13 amino acids. With 3 bases removed from V and 11 bases from J, the gap between germline ends came to 16 bases.

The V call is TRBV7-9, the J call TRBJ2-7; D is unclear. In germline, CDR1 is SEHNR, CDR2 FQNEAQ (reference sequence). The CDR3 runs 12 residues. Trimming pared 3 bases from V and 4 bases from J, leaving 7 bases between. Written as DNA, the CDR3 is TGTGCCAGCAGCTTGAAGAATTACGAGCAGTACTTC. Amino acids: CASSLKNYEQYF.

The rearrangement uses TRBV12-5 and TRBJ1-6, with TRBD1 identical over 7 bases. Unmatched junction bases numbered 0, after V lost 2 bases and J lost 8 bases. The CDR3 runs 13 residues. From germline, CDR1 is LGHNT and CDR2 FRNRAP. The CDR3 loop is CASGLTGDSPLHF. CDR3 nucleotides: TGTGCTAGTGGTTTGACAGGGGATTCACCCCTCCACTTT. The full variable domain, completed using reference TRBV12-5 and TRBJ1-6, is DARVTQTPRHKVTEMGQEVTMRCQPILGHNTVFWYRQTMMQGLELLAYFRNRAPLDDSGMPKDRFSAEMPDATLATLKIQPSEPRDSAVYFCASGLTGDSPLHFGNGTRLTVT.